Listed below are T cell receptor beta chains from one sample, sequenced in a study of vaccination and CD4 T cells after COVID-19. Their antigens remain unidentified. MiXCR was run by TCRdb on the PCR reads, yielding one entry per CDR3 protein. The sample has 9,000 to 10,000 distinct CDR3 sequences; nearly 35% are singletons. The sequenced material came from CD4+ T cells from blood, cultured in vitro. These receptors came from a human donor in good health. The CDR3 runs from the conserved cysteine through the conserved F or W. The order of the fields is V gene, J gene, D gene, clone size, CDR3 protein, CDR3 DNA. A D gene is named only where the DNA matches it firmly. Rows give clone size only sometimes, using once, few, many, or a class for an expanded clone.

v_call: TRBV30; j_call: TRBJ1-6; d_call: .; clone_size: .; cdr3_aa: CAWSVNEQGHSPLHF; cdr3_nt: TGTGCCTGGAGTGTAAATGAACAGGGACATTCACCCCTCCACTTT
v_call: TRBV27; j_call: TRBJ1-1; d_call: .; clone_size: few; cdr3_aa: CASSFLGGEAFF; cdr3_nt: TGTGCCAGCAGTTTTTTGGGCGGTGAAGCTTTCTTT
v_call: TRBV28; j_call: TRBJ2-1; d_call: TRBD2; clone_size: .; cdr3_aa: CASTFLGLADNEQFF; cdr3_nt: TGTGCCAGCACCTTCCTCGGACTAGCGGACAATGAGCAGTTCTTC
v_call: TRBV11-3; j_call: TRBJ2-3; d_call: .; clone_size: .; cdr3_aa: CASSLEVPGLGATQYF; cdr3_nt: TGTGCCAGCAGCTTAGAGGTCCCGGGACTGGGGGCTACGCAGTATTTT
v_call: TRBV27; j_call: TRBJ2-1; d_call: .; clone_size: .; cdr3_aa: CASSRDMSSYNEQFF; cdr3_nt: TGTGCCAGCAGCCGTGACATGAGCTCCTACAATGAGCAGTTCTTC
v_call: TRBV6-1; j_call: TRBJ2-3; d_call: .; clone_size: few; cdr3_aa: CASRKHSSTDTQYF; cdr3_nt: TGTGCCAGCAGAAAACACTCCAGCACAGATACGCAGTATTTT
v_call: TRBV4-3; j_call: TRBJ2-7; d_call: .; clone_size: .; cdr3_aa: CASSQDPSRSDYEQYF; cdr3_nt: TGCGCCAGCAGCCAAGACCCCTCCCGCTCTGATTACGAGCAGTACTTC
v_call: TRBV20-1; j_call: TRBJ1-4; d_call: .; clone_size: .; cdr3_aa: CSASVPRVGGEKLFF; cdr3_nt: TGCAGTGCTAGTGTGCCCAGGGTAGGGGGTGAAAAACTGTTTTTT
v_call: TRBV25-1; j_call: TRBJ2-7; d_call: .; clone_size: .; cdr3_aa: CASSARNGNSEQYF; cdr3_nt: TGTGCCAGCAGTGCAAGGAACGGTAACAGCGAGCAGTACTTC
v_call: TRBV15; j_call: TRBJ2-5; d_call: .; clone_size: few; cdr3_aa: CATTPRAEETQYF; cdr3_nt: TGTGCCACCACCCCCCGGGCAGAAGAGACCCAGTACTTC
v_call: TRBV2; j_call: TRBJ2-6; d_call: .; clone_size: .; cdr3_aa: CASSDWASGANVLTF; cdr3_nt: TGTGCCAGCAGTGATTGGGCCTCTGGGGCCAACGTCCTGACTTTC
v_call: TRBV7-9; j_call: TRBJ2-7; d_call: TRBD1; clone_size: few; cdr3_aa: CASSWTGVRGEQYF; cdr3_nt: TGTGCCAGCAGCTGGACAGGGGTCCGCGGCGAGCAGTACTTC
v_call: TRBV10-3; j_call: TRBJ1-1; d_call: .; clone_size: once; cdr3_aa: CAISELGVGAFF; cdr3_nt: TGTGCCATCAGTGAGTTAGGGGTTGGGGCTTTCTTT